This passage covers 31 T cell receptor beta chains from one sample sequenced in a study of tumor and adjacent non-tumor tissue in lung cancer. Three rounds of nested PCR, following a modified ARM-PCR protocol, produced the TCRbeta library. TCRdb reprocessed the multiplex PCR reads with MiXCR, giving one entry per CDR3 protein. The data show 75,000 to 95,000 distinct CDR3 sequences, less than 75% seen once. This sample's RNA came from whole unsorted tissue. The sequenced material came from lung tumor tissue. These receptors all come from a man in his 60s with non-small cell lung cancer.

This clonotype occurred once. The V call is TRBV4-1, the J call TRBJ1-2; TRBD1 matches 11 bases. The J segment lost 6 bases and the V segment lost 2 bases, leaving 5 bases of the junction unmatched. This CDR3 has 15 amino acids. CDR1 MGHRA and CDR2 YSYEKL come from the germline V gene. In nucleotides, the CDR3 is TGCGCCAGCAGCCAACTGGGACAGGGGGTCGATGGCTACACCTTC. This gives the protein CASSQLGQGVDGYTF.

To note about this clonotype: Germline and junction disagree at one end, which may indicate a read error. The CDR3 DNA is TGTGCCAGTAGTTACACAGCGGGGGGGATGGAAGATACCCAGTACTTC. This sequence encodes CASSYTAGGMEDTQYF. The genes are TRBV6-5 and TRBJ2-5, with 10 bases matching TRBD2. This CDR3 is 16 amino acids long. Germline values: CDR1 MNHEY, CDR2 SVGAGI.

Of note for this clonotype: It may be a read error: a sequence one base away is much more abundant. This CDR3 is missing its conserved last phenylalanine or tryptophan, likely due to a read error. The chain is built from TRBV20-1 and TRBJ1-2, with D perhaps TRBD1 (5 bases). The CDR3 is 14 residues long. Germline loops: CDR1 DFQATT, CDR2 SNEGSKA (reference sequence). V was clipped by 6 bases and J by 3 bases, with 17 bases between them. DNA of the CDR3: TGCAGTGCCCTCGGGGTCCTCAGGGACTATGGCTACACCCTC. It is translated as CSALGVLRDYGYTL.

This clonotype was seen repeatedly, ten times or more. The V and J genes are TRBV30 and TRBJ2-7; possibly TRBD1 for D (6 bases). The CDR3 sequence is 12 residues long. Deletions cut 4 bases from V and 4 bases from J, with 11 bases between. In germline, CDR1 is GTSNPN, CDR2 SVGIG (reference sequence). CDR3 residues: CAWTGVGYEQYF. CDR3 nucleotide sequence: TGTGCCTGGACAGGGGTAGGGTACGAGCAGTACTTC.

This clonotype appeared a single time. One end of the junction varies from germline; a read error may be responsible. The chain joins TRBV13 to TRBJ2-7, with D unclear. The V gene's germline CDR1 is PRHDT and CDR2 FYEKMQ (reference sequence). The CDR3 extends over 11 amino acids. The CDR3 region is CASNLGYEQYF. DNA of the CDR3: TGTGCCAGCAACTTAGGGTACGAACAGTACTTC.

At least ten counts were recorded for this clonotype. The DNA of the CDR3 is TGTGCCAGCAGACGGAATAATGAAAAACTGTTTTTT. This translates into CASRRNNEKLFF. The chain uses TRBV12-3 or TRBV12-4 and TRBJ1-4; D ambiguous. The CDR3 consists of 12 residues. V was shortened by 6 bases and J by 4 bases, with 6 bases between the two germline ends.

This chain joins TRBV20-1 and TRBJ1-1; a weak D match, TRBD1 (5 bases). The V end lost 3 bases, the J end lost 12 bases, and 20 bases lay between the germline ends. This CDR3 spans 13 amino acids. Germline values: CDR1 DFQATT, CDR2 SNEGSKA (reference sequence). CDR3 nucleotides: TGCAGTGCTAGCGGGTCTCCCGGGACTGAGACTTTCTTT. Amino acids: CSASGSPGTETFF.

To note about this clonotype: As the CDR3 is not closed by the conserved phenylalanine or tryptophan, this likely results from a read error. The CDR3 loop is CASSPHRGMSDKQFL. CDR3 sequence (DNA): TGTGCCAGCAGCCCGCACCGGGGGATGAGTGATAAGCAGTTCCTC. This chain links TRBV11-2 with TRBJ2-1, with D perhaps matching TRBD2 (6 bases). Trimming took 5 bases from V and 11 from J, leaving 22 bases between them. This CDR3 is built from 15 residues. Germline V CDR1 and CDR2: SGHAT, FQNNGV.

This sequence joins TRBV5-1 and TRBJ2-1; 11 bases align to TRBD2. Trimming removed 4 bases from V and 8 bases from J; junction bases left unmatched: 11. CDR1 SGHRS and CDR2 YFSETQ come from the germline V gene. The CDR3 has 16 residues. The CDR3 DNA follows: TGCGCCAGCAGCCTGGGGACTAGCGGTGGGGGTGATGAGCAGTTCTTC. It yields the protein CASSLGTSGGGDEQFF.

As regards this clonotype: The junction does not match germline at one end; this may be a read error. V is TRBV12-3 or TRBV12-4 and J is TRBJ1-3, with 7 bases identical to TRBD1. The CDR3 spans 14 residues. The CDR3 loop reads CGSSFMGQRNTIYF. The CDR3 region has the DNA TGTGGCAGCAGTTTCATGGGACAGAGAAACACCATATATTTT.

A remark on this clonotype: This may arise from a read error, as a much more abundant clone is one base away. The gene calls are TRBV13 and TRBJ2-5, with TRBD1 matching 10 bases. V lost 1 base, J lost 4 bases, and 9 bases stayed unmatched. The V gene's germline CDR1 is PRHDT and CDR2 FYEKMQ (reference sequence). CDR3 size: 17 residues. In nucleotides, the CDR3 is TGTGCCAGCAGCTTAGCCCTGACAGGGGGCGGCCTAGAGACCCAGTACTTC. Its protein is CASSLALTGGGLETQYF.

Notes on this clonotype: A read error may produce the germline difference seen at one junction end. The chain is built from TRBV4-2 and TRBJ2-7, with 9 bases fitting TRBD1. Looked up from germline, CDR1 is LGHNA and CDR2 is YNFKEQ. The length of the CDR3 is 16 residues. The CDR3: CTSSQVTGGGHSEQYF. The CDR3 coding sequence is TGTACCAGCAGCCAAGTGACAGGGGGGGGGCATAGCGAGCAGTACTTC.

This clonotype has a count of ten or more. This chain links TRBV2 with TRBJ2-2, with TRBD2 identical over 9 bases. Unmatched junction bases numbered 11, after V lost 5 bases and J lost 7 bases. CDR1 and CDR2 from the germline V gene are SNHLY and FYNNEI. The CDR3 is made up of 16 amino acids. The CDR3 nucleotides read TGTGCCAGCAGTTTCTCCCCGGGACTAGCAGGCGGGGAGCTGTTTTTT. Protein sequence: CASSFSPGLAGGELFF.

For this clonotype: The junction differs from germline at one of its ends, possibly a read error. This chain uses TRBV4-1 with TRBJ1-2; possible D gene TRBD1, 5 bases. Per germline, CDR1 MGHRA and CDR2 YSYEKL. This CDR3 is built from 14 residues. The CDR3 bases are TGCGCCAGCAGGCAGGCAGGGTGCGCGGAGGGCTACGCCTTC. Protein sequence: CASRQAGCAEGYAF.

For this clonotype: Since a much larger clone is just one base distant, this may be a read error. CDR3 sequence: CASSLAAAERGKLFF. The CDR3 DNA follows: TGTGCCAGCAGCTTAGCGGCGGCTGAACGAGGAAAACTGTTTTTT. The J gene is TRBJ1-4, the V gene TRBV7-9, with D unresolved. Germline V gives CDR1 SEHNR, CDR2 FQNEAQ (reference sequence). V dropped 0 bases and J dropped 10 bases, with 15 bases sitting between them. The CDR3 totals 15 residues.

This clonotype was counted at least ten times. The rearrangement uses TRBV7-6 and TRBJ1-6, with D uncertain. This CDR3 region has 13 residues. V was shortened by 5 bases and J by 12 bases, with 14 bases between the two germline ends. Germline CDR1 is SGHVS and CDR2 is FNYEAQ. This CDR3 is CASSPRAGGPLHF. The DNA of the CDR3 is TGTGCCAGCAGCCCCCGTGCAGGCGGACCCCTCCACTTT.

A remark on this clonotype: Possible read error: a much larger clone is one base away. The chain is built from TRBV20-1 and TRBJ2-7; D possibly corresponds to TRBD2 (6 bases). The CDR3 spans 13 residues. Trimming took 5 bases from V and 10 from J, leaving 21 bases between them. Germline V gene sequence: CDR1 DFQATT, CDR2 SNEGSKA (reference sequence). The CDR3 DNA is TGCAGTGCTGGTGGGAGGCAGGGCGCCGACCAGTACTTC. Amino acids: CSAGGRQGADQYF.

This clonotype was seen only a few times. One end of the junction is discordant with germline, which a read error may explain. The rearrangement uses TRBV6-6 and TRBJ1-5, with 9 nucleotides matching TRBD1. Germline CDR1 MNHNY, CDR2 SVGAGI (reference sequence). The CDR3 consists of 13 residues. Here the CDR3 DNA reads TGTGTCAGCAGTAGGACAGGGGATCAGTCCCAGCATTTT. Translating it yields CVSSRTGDQSQHF.

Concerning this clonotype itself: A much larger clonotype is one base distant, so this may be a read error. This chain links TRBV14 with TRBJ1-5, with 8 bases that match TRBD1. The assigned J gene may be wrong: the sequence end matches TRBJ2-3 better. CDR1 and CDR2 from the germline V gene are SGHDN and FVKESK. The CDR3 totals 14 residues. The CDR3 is CASSPTGARGPQYF. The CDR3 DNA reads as TGTGCCAGCAGCCCGACAGGGGCTAGAGGACCCCAGTATTTT.

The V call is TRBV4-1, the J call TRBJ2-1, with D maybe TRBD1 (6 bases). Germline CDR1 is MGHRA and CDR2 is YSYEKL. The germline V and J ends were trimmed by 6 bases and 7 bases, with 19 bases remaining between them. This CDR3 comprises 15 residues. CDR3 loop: CASRPRDISKNEQFF. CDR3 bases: TGCGCCAGCAGACCCCGGGACATCTCTAAGAATGAGCAGTTCTTC.

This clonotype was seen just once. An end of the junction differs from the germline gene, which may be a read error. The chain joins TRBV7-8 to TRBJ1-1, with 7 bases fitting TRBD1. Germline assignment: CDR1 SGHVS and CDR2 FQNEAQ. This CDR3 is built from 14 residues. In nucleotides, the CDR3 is TGTGCCAACAGCGATAGGACAGGCGACACTGAAGCTTTCTTT. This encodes CANSDRTGDTEAFF.

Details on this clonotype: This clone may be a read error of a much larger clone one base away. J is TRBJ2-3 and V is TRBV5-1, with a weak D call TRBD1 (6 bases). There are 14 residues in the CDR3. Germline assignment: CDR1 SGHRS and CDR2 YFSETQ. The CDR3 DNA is TGCGCCAGAAGCTTGAACGCCGGGACACATACGCAGTATTTT. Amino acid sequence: CARSLNAGTHTQYF.

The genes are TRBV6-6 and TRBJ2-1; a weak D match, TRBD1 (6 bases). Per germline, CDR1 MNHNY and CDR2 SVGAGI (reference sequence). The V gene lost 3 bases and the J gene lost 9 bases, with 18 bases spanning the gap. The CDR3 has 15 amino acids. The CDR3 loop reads CASSYFAGVDIEQFF. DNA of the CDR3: TGTGCCAGCAGTTATTTTGCAGGGGTGGACATTGAGCAGTTCTTC.

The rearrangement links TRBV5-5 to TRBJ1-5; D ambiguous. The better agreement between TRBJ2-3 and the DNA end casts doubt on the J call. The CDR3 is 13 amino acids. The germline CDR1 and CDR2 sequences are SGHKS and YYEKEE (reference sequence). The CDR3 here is CASSPAPSQPQYF. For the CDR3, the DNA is TGTGCCAGCAGCCCCGCCCCGTCTCAACCCCAGTATTTT.

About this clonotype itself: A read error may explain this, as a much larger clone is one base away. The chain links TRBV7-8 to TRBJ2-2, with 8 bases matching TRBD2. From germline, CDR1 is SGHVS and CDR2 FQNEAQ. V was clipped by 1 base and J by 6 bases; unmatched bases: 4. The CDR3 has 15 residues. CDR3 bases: TGTGCCAGCAGCTTAGATCGAGCGGGAGCCGGGGAGCTGTTTTTT. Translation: CASSLDRAGAGELFF.

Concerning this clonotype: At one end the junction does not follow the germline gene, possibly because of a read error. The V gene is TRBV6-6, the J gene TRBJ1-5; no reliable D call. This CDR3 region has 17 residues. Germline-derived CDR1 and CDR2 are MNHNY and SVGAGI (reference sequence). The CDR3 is CASRPWVTAFDNQPQHF. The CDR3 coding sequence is TGTGCCAGCAGGCCCTGGGTCACGGCGTTTGACAATCAGCCCCAACATTTT.

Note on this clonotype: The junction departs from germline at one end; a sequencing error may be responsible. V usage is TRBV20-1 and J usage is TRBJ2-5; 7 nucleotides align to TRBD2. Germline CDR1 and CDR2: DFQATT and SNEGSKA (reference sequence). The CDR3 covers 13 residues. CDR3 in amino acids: CNAPKTSSETQYF. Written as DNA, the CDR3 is TGCAATGCTCCGAAGACTAGCTCAGAGACCCAGTACTTC.

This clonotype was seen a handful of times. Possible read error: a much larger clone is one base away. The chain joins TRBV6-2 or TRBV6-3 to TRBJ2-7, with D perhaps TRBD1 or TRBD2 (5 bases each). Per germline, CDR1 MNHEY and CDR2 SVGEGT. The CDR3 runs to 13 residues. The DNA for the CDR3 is TGTGCCAGGAGTTACACGGGGACGGGCGAGCAGTACTTC. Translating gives CARSYTGTGEQYF.

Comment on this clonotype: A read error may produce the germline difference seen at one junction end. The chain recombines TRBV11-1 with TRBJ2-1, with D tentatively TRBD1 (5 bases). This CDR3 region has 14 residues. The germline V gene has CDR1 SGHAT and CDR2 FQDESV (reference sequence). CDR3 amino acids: CANSLGARANGQFF. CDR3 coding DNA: TGTGCCAACAGCTTAGGGGCCAGGGCCAATGGGCAGTTCTTC.

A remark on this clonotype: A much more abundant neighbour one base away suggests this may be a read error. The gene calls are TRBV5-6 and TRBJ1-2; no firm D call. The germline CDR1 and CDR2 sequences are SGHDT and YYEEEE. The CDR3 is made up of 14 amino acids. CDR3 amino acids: CASNLQRTAYGYTF. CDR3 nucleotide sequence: TGTGCCAGCAACTTGCAGCGAACGGCCTATGGCTACACCTTC. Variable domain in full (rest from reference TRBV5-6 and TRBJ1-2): DAGVTQSPTHLIKTRGQQVTLRCSPKSGHDTVSWYQQALGQGPQFIFQYYEEEERQRGNFPDRFSGHQFPNYSSELNVNALLLGDSALYLCASNLQRTAYGYTFGSGTRLTVV.

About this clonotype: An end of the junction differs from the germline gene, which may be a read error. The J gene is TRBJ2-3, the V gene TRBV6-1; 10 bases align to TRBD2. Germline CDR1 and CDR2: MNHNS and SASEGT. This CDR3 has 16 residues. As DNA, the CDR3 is TGTGTCAGCAGTGAAATCTCTAGCGGGAGAGCAGATAAGCAGTATTTT. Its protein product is CVSSEISSGRADKQYF.